These T cell receptor beta chains were read from a single sample in a study of cytomegalovirus exposure and HLA in healthy donors. The table came from immunoSEQ multiplex PCR; TCRdb's copy has only in-frame clones and leaves some out. The data hold under 250,000 clones, with about 86% observed a single time. Input material: PBMCs. The receptors were sampled from a man between 18 and 35 years old in good health and CMV-seronegative. Both conserved end residues are part of each CDR3. The order of the fields is V gene, J gene, CDR3 protein.

TRBV10-3	TRBJ1-4	CAISESRGEEEKLFF
TRBV28	TRBJ1-4	CASSPNGATNEKLFF
TRBV18	TRBJ1-2	CASSQEGGWSYTF
TRBV5-6	TRBJ1-5	CASSYMDRGHLF
TRBV4-1	TRBJ2-3	CASSQVTSGGESTQYF
TRBV5-6	TRBJ2-1	CASSRQFTNEQFF
TRBV29-1	TRBJ2-7	CSVELAGSVSSYEQYF
TRBV30	TRBJ1-5	CAWSERTGKNQPQHF
TRBV9	TRBJ2-7	CASSATLAGGPYEQYF
TRBV4-1	TRBJ1-2	CASSQLGQIGYGYTF
TRBV18	TRBJ2-5	CASSPPGGPMGETQYF
TRBV6-4	TRBJ2-2	CASSDGDSPGELFF
TRBV18	TRBJ2-3	CASSLLAGGEDTQYF
TRBV5-1	TRBJ2-7	CASSLDGGAFYEQYF
TRBV19	TRBJ1-5	CASGGTGSQPQHF
TRBV4-3	TRBJ1-2	CASSQADRVGYGYTF
TRBV28	TRBJ1-1	CATTGGGTEAFF
TRBV9	TRBJ1-2	CASSVRQGVNYGYTF
TRBV27	TRBJ2-2	CASSLYKNTGELFF
TRBV7-2	TRBJ1-4	CASSGWVRGQKLFF
TRBV2	TRBJ1-5	CASSEEAGISPPQHF
TRBV27	TRBJ2-7	CASSLSGPDEQYF
TRBV2	TRBJ2-7	CASSAGTGSYEQYF
TRBV4-1	TRBJ2-1	CASSLLTSTNEQFF
TRBV12-5	TRBJ2-7	CAKLSEQYF
TRBV10-1	TRBJ2-7	CASSEGNSYEQYF
TRBV2	TRBJ1-6	CASMTGYNSPLHF
TRBV5-1	TRBJ1-4	CASSLAAAGSEEKLFF
TRBV4-2	TRBJ2-1	CASSQDVAGSYNEQFF